This TCR beta chain was observed in a study of cytomegalovirus exposure and HLA in healthy donors. The CDR3 has 15 residues. Trimming cost V 5 bases and J 1 base, with 14 bases left between them. From germline, CDR1 is KGHSH and CDR2 LQKENI. About this clone itself: Its antigen is not identified.

The PCR ran on 60 Vbeta and 13 Jbeta primers. Using immunoSEQ multiplex PCR, the repertoire was profiled, and TCRdb retains in-frame clones only, with some absent. The table counts 30,000 to 35,000 clones; around 3.5% lies in the top ten. All donors participated as healthy donors of bone marrow. The study's findings and limits: A later analysis reportedly found that, within productive TCRs, an Asian-associated ancestry cluster had fewer N-insertions than the mean observed across the roughly 700 donors. Researchers had no immune exposure information except CMV serostatus available.

This chain links TRBV18 with TRBJ1-1; D is perhaps TRBD1 (6 bases). The TCR sequence derives from a man aged 40-50 years in good health and CMV-seronegative. Material: PBMCs. CDR3: CASSSPGQRNTEAFF. For the CDR3, the DNA is TGTGCCAGCTCATCCCCCGGACAGCGGAACACTGAAGCTTTCTTT.